The rows below give T cell receptor beta chains drawn from one sample of a study of cytotoxic CD8 clonotypes in ibrutinib-treated CLL. Data came from immunoSEQ multiplex PCR; TCRdb stores just in-frame clones and leaves some out. The repertoire holds about 120,000 clones, with 45% to 65% as singletons. The sequencing here drew on PBMCs, taken after 24 months of ibrutinib treatment. Receptors were obtained from a human donor with chronic lymphocytic leukemia. The CDR3 runs from the conserved cysteine through the conserved F or W. A D gene is named only where the DNA matches it firmly. The size of a clone is reported for some rows only, either as once, few or many, or as a class for expanded clones.

abundance | j_gene | v_gene | d_gene | CDR3aa | CDR3nt
once | TRBJ2-7 | TRBV7-2 | NA | CASSLAGAGYEQYF | TGTGCCAGCAGCTTAGCCGGGGCCGGCTACGAGCAGTACTTC
NA | TRBJ2-2 | TRBV5-1 | NA | CASTTENTGELFF | TGCGCCAGTACGACAGAGAACACCGGGGAGCTGTTTTTT
NA | TRBJ1-1 | TRBV28 | NA | CASNNRVGTEAFF | TGTGCCAGCAATAACAGGGTCGGGACTGAAGCTTTCTTT
once | TRBJ2-5 | TRBV7-9 | NA | CASRAHDRKQETQYF | TGTGCCAGCAGAGCCCATGACAGAAAACAAGAGACCCAGTACTTC
many | TRBJ2-7 | TRBV5-8 | NA | CASDSGYEQYF | TGTGCCAGCGACAGCGGGTACGAGCAGTACTTC
NA | TRBJ1-2 | TRBV11-2 | NA | CASSLGGSDGYTF | TGTGCCAGCAGCTTAGGTGGGAGCGATGGCTACACCTTC
NA | TRBJ1-4 | TRBV5-1 | TRBD1 | CASSKQGVEEKLFF | TGCGCCAGCAGCAAACAGGGGGTCGAAGAAAAACTGTTTTTT
few | TRBJ2-7 | TRBV18 | NA | CASSPGAAYEQYF | TGTGCCAGCTCACCCGGGGCTGCCTACGAGCAGTACTTC
few | TRBJ2-5 | TRBV4-1 | NA | CASSQGHGGTRETQYF | TGCGCCAGCAGCCAAGGCCACGGCGGGACACGAGAGACCCAGTACTTC
once | TRBJ1-3 | TRBV25-1 | NA | CASNPPRGNTIYF | TGTGCCAGCAATCCCCCGCGCGGAAACACCATATATTTT
NA | TRBJ1-4 | TRBV7-9 | NA | CASSRYGGSGEKLFF | TGTGCCAGCAGCCGTTACGGGGGGAGCGGAGAAAAACTGTTTTTT
NA | TRBJ2-7 | TRBV4-2 | NA | CASMARRESYEQYF | TGTGCCAGCATGGCCCGGCGGGAAAGCTACGAGCAGTACTTC
few | TRBJ2-7 | TRBV1 | NA | CTSSQDPGEQYF | TGCACCAGCAGCCAAGATCCTGGGGAGCAGTACTTC
few | TRBJ1-2 | TRBV18 | NA | CASSPAEGNYGYTF | TGTGCCAGCTCACCTGCCGAGGGTAACTATGGCTACACCTTC
NA | TRBJ1-2 | TRBV4-1 | NA | CASSQERVNYGYTF | TGCGCCAGCAGCCAAGAGCGGGTTAACTATGGCTACACCTTC
NA | TRBJ2-2 | TRBV4-1 | TRBD2 | CASSQDRTSRVGELFF | TGCGCCAGCAGCCAAGATCGGACTAGCCGGGTCGGGGAGCTGTTTTTT
NA | TRBJ2-5 | TRBV2 | TRBD1 | CASRVQGPQETQYF | TGTGCCAGCAGGGTACAGGGGCCCCAAGAGACCCAGTACTTC
NA | TRBJ2-1 | TRBV9 | NA | CASSRSGQSYNEQFF | TGTGCCAGCAGCCGGTCCGGTCAATCCTACAATGAGCAGTTCTTC
NA | TRBJ1-5 | TRBV30 | NA | CAWSLQGGNQPQHF | TGTGCCTGGAGTTTACAGGGCGGCAATCAGCCCCAGCATTTT
few | TRBJ1-1 | TRBV30 | NA | CAWSPGTEAFF | TGTGCCTGGAGTCCGGGCACTGAAGCTTTCTTT
NA | TRBJ1-6 | TRBV7-2 | NA | CASSLASDNSPLHF | TGTGCCAGCAGCTTGGCCAGTGATAATTCACCCCTCCACTTT
NA | TRBJ2-7 | TRBV6-6 | NA | CASRTGTFSYEQYF | TGTGCCAGCAGAACCGGGACATTCTCCTACGAGCAGTACTTC
NA | TRBJ2-3 | TRBV19 | TRBD1 | CASSIGGGHADTQYF | TGTGCCAGTAGTATAGGAGGGGGCCATGCAGATACGCAGTATTTT
few | TRBJ2-7 | TRBV27 | NA | CASSLLGSSSYEQYF | TGTGCCAGCAGTTTATTGGGGAGTAGCTCCTACGAGCAGTACTTC
once | TRBJ1-4 | TRBV2 | TRBD1 | CASRDRGTDNEKLFF | TGTGCCAGCAGAGACCGGGGGACAGATAATGAAAAACTGTTTTTT
NA | TRBJ2-2 | TRBV11-2 | NA | CASSFLQGPNTGELFF | TGTGCCAGCAGCTTCCTTCAAGGCCCGAACACCGGGGAGCTGTTTTTT
NA | TRBJ2-5 | TRBV5-4 | NA | CASSLGGVEETQYF | TGTGCCAGCAGCTTGGGAGGGGTGGAAGAGACCCAGTACTTC
NA | TRBJ1-5 | TRBV19 | TRBD1 | CASSIRTGIQPQHF | TGTGCCAGTAGTATAAGGACAGGGATTCAGCCCCAGCATTTT
NA | TRBJ2-1 | TRBV7-2 | NA | CASSLWGGQYNEQFF | TGTGCCAGCAGCTTATGGGGTGGGCAGTACAATGAGCAGTTCTTC
NA | TRBJ2-7 | TRBV11-3 | TRBD1 | CASSSTPGQGVSEQYF | TGTGCCAGCAGCTCGACACCGGGACAGGGGGTAAGCGAGCAGTACTTC
NA | TRBJ1-1 | TRBV6-1 | NA | CATLAYTEAFF | TGTGCCACCCTGGCATACACTGAAGCTTTCTTT
once | TRBJ1-5 | TRBV5-8 | NA | CASSPTVHSNQPQHF | TGTGCCAGCAGTCCGACAGTGCATAGCAATCAGCCCCAGCATTTT
NA | TRBJ1-2 | TRBV5-1 | NA | CASSLSTGNYGYTF | TGCGCCAGCAGCTTGTCAACAGGAAACTATGGCTACACCTTC
NA | TRBJ2-3 | TRBV9 | TRBD1 | CASSVRTGLTDTQYF | TGTGCCAGCAGCGTCAGGACAGGCCTAACAGATACGCAGTATTTT